This T cell receptor (beta chain) appears in the sequencing data of a study of T cells in Graves' hyperthyroidism and ophthalmopathy. Amplified regions were TCR beta CDR3 sequences from RNA transcripts. TCR CDR3 underwent first-round RT-PCR with the HTBI primer set. TCRdb fed the multiplex PCR reads into MiXCR, producing one record per CDR3 protein. Seen here are more than 300,000 distinct CDR3 sequences, roughly 15% observed once, and the top ten hold around 20%. Findings of the study overall: The model forecast ophthalmopathy, anticipating it by a median roughly 6.5 months before onset. Expanded thyroid clonotypes (above 0.001) were mostly also found in blood.

Trimming removed 4 bases at V and 4 bases at J, with 16 bases between. Germline values: CDR1 SGHDT, CDR2 YYEEEE. The CDR3 totals 15 residues. Remarks on this clonotype: The target antigen is unknown.

With duration under 3 months, ophthalmopathy was active: Clinical Activity Score at least 3, NOSPECS at least 4. Reasons for excluding patients were uncontrolled infection, other autoimmune disease, pregnancy or lactation. The specimen sequenced was blood. This receptor was identified in a young woman with Graves' ophthalmopathy. The chain is built from TRBV5-6 and TRBJ2-3, with no clear D. CDR3 DNA: TGTGCCAGCAGCCAACCGGCCGAGAGCGCAGATACGCAGTATTTT. This gives the protein CASSQPAESADTQYF.